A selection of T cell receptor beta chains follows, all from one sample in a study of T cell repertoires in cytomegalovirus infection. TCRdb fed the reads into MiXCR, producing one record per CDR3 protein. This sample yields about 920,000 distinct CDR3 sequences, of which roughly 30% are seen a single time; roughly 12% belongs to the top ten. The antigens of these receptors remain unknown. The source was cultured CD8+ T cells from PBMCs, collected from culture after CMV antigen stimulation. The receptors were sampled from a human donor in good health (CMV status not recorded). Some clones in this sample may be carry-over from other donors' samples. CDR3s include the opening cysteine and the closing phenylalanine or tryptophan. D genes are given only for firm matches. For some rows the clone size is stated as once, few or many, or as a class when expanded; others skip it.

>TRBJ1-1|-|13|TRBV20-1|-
CSALGHSYTEAFF
TGCAGTGCCCTGGGACATTCTTACACTGAAGCTTTCTTT
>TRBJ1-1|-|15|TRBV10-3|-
CAISESGQTNTEAFF
TGTGCCATCAGTGAGTCGGGGCAGACGAACACTGAAGCTTTCTTT
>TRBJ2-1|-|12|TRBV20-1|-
CSARPGNNEQFF
TGCAGTGCTAGGCCCGGGAACAATGAGCAGTTCTTC
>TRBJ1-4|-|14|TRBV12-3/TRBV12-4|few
CASSWTEGEEKLFF
TGTGCCAGCAGCTGGACAGAGGGGGAGGAAAAACTGTTTTTT
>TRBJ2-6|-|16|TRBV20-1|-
CSALDRDYSGANVLTF
TGCAGTGCTCTCGACAGGGACTACTCTGGGGCCAACGTCCTGACTTTC
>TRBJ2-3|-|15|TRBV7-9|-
CASSSRDGSTDTQYF
TGTGCCAGCAGCTCCCGGGACGGTAGCACAGATACGCAGTATTTT
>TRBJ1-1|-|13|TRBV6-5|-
CASSLHRATEAFF
TGTGCCAGCAGCTTACACCGGGCCACTGAAGCTTTCTTT
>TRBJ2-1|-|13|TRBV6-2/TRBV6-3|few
CASSHQDYNEQFF
TGTGCCAGCAGTCACCAAGACTACAATGAGCAGTTCTTC
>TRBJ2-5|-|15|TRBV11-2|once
CASTLYLAPQETQYF
TGTGCCAGCACCCTCTACCTAGCGCCTCAAGAGACCCAGTACTTC
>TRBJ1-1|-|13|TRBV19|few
CAVSRGENTEAFF
TGTGCCGTCTCTCGTGGGGAAAACACTGAAGCTTTCTTT
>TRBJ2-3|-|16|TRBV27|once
CASSFVVASVTDTQYF
TGTGCCAGCAGTTTCGTAGTGGCTAGCGTGACAGATACGCAGTATTTT
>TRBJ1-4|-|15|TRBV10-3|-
CAISESGPSYEKLFF
TGTGCCATCAGTGAGTCGGGCCCGTCGTATGAAAAACTGTTTTTT
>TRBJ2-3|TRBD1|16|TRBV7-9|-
CASSSPGQGDRDTQYF
TGTGCCAGCAGCTCCCCGGGACAGGGGGATAGGGATACGCAGTATTTT
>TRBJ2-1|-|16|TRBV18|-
CASSRARLEIYNEQFF
TGTGCCAGCTCCCGAGCACGACTGGAGATTTACAATGAGCAGTTCTTC
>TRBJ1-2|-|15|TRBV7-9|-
CASSPSGGRGYGYTF
TGTGCCAGCAGCCCAAGCGGGGGTCGAGGCTATGGCTACACCTTC
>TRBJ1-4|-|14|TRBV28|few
CASSLTDIYEKLFF
TGTGCCAGCAGTTTGACAGATATTTACGAAAAACTGTTTTTT
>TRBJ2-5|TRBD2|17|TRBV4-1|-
CASSHTRTGLAEETQYF
TGTGCCAGCAGCCACACTCGGACGGGGCTAGCGGAAGAGACCCAGTACTTC
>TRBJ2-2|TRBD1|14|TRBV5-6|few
CARTGAENTGELFF
TGTGCCAGGACAGGGGCCGAGAACACCGGGGAGCTGTTTTTT
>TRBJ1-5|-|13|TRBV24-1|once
CATIGAANQPQHF
TGTGCCACCATAGGGGCTGCCAATCAGCCCCAGCATTTT
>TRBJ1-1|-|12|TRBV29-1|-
CSARRERGEAFF
TGCAGCGCCAGGCGGGAAAGAGGTGAAGCTTTCTTT
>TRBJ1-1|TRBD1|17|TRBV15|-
CATSREGDRPLDTEAFF
TGTGCCACCAGCAGAGAAGGGGACAGGCCTTTGGACACTGAAGCTTTCTTT
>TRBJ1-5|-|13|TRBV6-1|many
CASWGGRNQPQHF
TGTGCCAGCTGGGGGGGCCGCAATCAGCCCCAGCATTTT
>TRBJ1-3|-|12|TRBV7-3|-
CASSFSGDTIYF
TGTGCCAGCAGCTTCTCGGGGGACACCATATATTTT
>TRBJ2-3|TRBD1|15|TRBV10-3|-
CAITSTGTVTDTQYF
TGTGCCATCACCTCTACCGGGACAGTCACAGATACGCAGTATTTT
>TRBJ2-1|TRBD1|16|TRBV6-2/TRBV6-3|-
CASSYSPGTGDNEQFF
TGTGCCAGCAGTTACTCTCCCGGGACAGGAGACAATGAGCAGTTCTTC
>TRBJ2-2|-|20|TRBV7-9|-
CASISKGGTGLPPGPGELFF
TGTGCCAGCATCTCGAAGGGGGGGACAGGATTGCCACCGGGCCCCGGGGAGCTGTTTTTT
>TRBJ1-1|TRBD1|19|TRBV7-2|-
CASSLNHFLKDRGGTEAFF
TGTGCCAGCAGCTTAAACCATTTCCTTAAGGACAGGGGAGGAACTGAAGCTTTCTTT
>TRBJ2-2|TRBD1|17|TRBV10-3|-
CAISDPGQGPNTGELFF
TGTGCCATCAGTGATCCGGGACAGGGCCCGAACACCGGGGAGCTGTTTTTT
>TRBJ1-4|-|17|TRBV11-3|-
CASSLDPGYTTNEKLFF
TGTGCCAGCAGCTTAGATCCAGGCTATACAACTAATGAAAAACTGTTTTTT
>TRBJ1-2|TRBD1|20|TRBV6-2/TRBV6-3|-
CASSYAETFSPGQGEDGYTF
TGTGCCAGCAGTTACGCCGAGACATTTTCTCCGGGACAGGGGGAGGATGGCTACACCTTC
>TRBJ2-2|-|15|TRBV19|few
CASSMWTENTGELFF
TGTGCCAGTAGTATGTGGACAGAGAACACCGGGGAGCTGTTTTTT
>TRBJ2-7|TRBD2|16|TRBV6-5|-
CASSYSPGGASYEQYF
TGTGCCAGCAGTTACTCGCCCGGGGGGGCCTCCTACGAGCAGTACTTC
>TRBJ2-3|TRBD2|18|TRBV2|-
CASPRGLAGGPSTDTQYF
TGTGCCAGCCCTAGAGGACTAGCGGGGGGGCCGAGCACAGATACGCAGTATTTT
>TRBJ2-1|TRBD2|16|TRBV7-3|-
CASSLIRRGGRNEQFF
TGTGCCAGCAGCTTAATCCGGCGGGGGGGAAGAAATGAGCAGTTCTTC
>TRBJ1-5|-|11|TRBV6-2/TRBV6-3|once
CASRDDQPQHF
TGTGCCAGCAGAGACGATCAGCCCCAGCATTTT
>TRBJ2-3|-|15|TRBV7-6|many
CASSRTASRTDTQYF
TGTGCCAGCAGCCGGACAGCCTCAAGAACAGATACGCAGTATTTT
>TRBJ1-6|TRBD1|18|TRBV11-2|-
CASSSDRGPSSYNSPLHF
TGTGCCAGCAGCTCGGACAGGGGGCCTAGCTCCTATAATTCACCCCTCCACTTT
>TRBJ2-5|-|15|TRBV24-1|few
CATSDFLREQETQYF
TGTGCCACCAGTGATTTTCTCAGGGAACAAGAGACCCAGTACTTC
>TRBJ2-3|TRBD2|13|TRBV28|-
CASSLFPLAEQYF
TGTGCCAGCAGTTTATTCCCACTAGCGGAACAGTATTTT
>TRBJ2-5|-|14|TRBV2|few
CASSEVRTEETQYF
TGTGCCAGCAGTGAAGTTAGGACAGAAGAGACCCAGTACTTC
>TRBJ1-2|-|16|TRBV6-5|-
CASSDGGTTGFYGYTF
TGTGCCAGCAGCGACGGCGGGACCACCGGATTCTATGGCTACACCTTC
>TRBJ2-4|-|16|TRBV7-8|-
CASTPGAQLAKNIQYF
TGTGCCAGCACCCCCGGGGCTCAGCTAGCCAAAAACATTCAGTACTTC
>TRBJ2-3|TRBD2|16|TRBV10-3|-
CAISEGLVASTDTQYF
TGTGCCATCAGTGAGGGACTAGTTGCGAGCACAGATACGCAGTATTTT
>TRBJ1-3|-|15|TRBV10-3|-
CAISESTAPGNTIYF
TGTGCCATCAGTGAGTCCACGGCTCCTGGAAACACCATATATTTT
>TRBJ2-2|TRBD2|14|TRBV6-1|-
CASTLAGGSGELFF
TGTGCCAGCACACTAGCGGGGGGGTCGGGGGAGCTGTTTTTT